The 19 T cell receptor beta chains below come from one sample, sequenced in a study of neurological immune-mediated disorders. Each CDR3 protein is one row after TCRdb ran MiXCR on the 5' RACE reads. The repertoire holds tens of thousands of distinct CDR3 sequences, with 17% as singletons. The sample was PBMCs. Receptors originate from a middle-aged woman in good health.

The J gene is TRBJ2-7, the V gene TRBV5-1, with D perhaps assigned TRBD1 or TRBD2 (5 bases each). The CDR3 runs 13 residues. The V and J ends lost 1 base and 2 bases respectively, with 7 bases between them. Looked up from germline, CDR1 is SGHRS and CDR2 is YFSETQ. This CDR3 reads CASSLMGAYEQYF. CDR3 nucleotides: TGCGCCAGCAGCTTGATGGGGGCCTACGAGCAGTACTTC.

This clonotype has a count of ten or more. The V and J genes are TRBV5-6 and TRBJ1-3; perhaps TRBD1 as D (5 bases). In germline, CDR1 is SGHDT, CDR2 YYEEEE. The CDR3 has 16 amino acids. Trimming stripped 0 bases from V and 3 bases from J, with 13 bases between. DNA for the CDR3: TGTGCCAGCAGCTTGGGATACGGGGCTAGTGGAAACACCATATATTTT. Translation: CASSLGYGASGNTIYF.

This clonotype came up a few times. A clone one base away is much larger, so this may be a read error. The gene calls are TRBV20-1 and TRBJ1-1; D remains unclear. Trimming shortened V by 0 bases and J by 4 bases, and 15 bases separated the two germline ends. Germline V CDR1 and CDR2: DFQATT, SNEGSKA (reference sequence). This CDR3 region has 15 residues. The CDR3 nucleotides are TGCAGTGCTAGAGATCCGGTGGGAGTGGGCACTGAAGCTTTCTTT. It is translated as CSARDPVGVGTEAFF.

This clonotype has ten or more counts. The rearrangement links TRBV7-3 to TRBJ2-5, with D maybe TRBD1 (6 bases). The CDR3 sequence is 13 residues long. The V gene's germline CDR1 is SGHTA and CDR2 FQGTGA. V lost 4 bases and J 4 bases, leaving 10 bases between the germline ends. Here the CDR3 reads CASSWTVGETQYF. As DNA, the CDR3 is TGTGCCAGCAGCTGGACAGTAGGAGAGACCCAGTACTTC.

This clonotype was picked up many times. J is TRBJ1-1 and V is TRBV5-1; D remains unclear. Per the germline V gene, CDR1 is SGHRS and CDR2 is YFSETQ. This CDR3 is built from 13 residues. Trimming took off 4 bases at V and 3 bases at J, with 10 bases between the two ends. The CDR3 DNA reads TGCGCCAGCAGCCTACCCGGAGACACTGAAGCTTTCTTT. As protein: CASSLPGDTEAFF.

This clonotype was counted at least ten times. This chain links TRBV5-1 with TRBJ2-7; D is uncertain. CDR1 and CDR2 from the germline V gene are SGHRS and YFSETQ. The CDR3 totals 13 residues. With 4 bases removed from V and 5 bases from J, the gap between germline ends came to 13 bases. The CDR3 region is CASSAGPMDEQYF. The CDR3 nucleotides are TGCGCCAGCAGCGCCGGCCCAATGGACGAGCAGTACTTC.

This sequence joins TRBV5-1 and TRBJ1-2, with TRBD1 matching 7 bases. The trim removed 2 bases at V and 4 bases at J, leaving 5 bases unmatched. The CDR3 loop spans 14 amino acids. Per the germline V gene, CDR1 is SGHRS and CDR2 is YFSETQ. The CDR3 loop reads CASSFDRAIYGYTF. CDR3 in DNA: TGCGCCAGCAGCTTTGACAGGGCGATCTATGGCTACACCTTC. Supplemented by reference TRBV5-1 and TRBJ1-2, the full variable domain reads KAGVTQTPRYLIKTRGQQVTLSCSPISGHRSVSWYQQTPGQGLQFLFEYFSETQRNKGNFPGRFSGRQFSNSRSEMNVSTLELGDSALYLCASSFDRAIYGYTFGSGTRLTVV.

This clonotype was recorded at least ten times. This rearrangement joins TRBV5-5 to TRBJ1-2; 8 bases match TRBD1. The V gene's germline CDR1 is SGHKS and CDR2 YYEKEE (reference sequence). The CDR3 is 14 amino acids. J lost 4 bases, V lost 3 bases, and 5 bases had no gene match. The chain's CDR3 is CASSSTQGGYGYTF. CDR3 bases: TGTGCCAGCAGCTCGACACAGGGGGGCTATGGCTACACCTTC.

Comment on this clonotype: A read error is possible here, since a much larger clone lies one base away. The rearrangement uses TRBV7-8 and TRBJ2-3, with 7 bases aligning to TRBD1. This CDR3 comprises 15 residues. Germline lookup yields CDR1 SGHVS and CDR2 FQNEAQ. The CDR3: CASSKRDSSTDTLYF. CDR3 nucleotides: TGTGCCAGCAGTAAAAGGGACAGTAGCACAGATACGCTGTATTTT.

The chain carries TRBV4-1 and TRBJ1-1, with TRBD1 matching 10 bases. The CDR3 loop spans 17 amino acids. Unmatched junction bases numbered 7, after V lost 3 bases and J lost 0 bases. Germline V gives CDR1 MGHRA, CDR2 YSYEKL. CDR3 in DNA: TGCGCCAGCAGCCAGGGACAGGGGCGACGGATGAACACTGAAGCTTTCTTT. It translates to CASSQGQGRRMNTEAFF.

This clonotype was observed many times. Written as DNA, the CDR3 is TGTGCCAGCAGCTTAGATGGGACTGTCACGCAGTATTTT. Protein sequence: CASSLDGTVTQYF. The V gene is TRBV11-3, the J gene TRBJ2-3; D perhaps matches TRBD2 (6 bases). This CDR3 is built from 13 residues. Trimming stripped 0 bases from V and 9 bases from J, with 10 bases between. Germline V CDR1 and CDR2: SGHNT, YENEEA.

This clonotype was counted once. The chain links TRBV10-3 to TRBJ2-2; the D call may be TRBD1 or TRBD2 (5 bases each). Germline V gene lookup returns CDR1 ENHRY and CDR2 SYGVKD. The CDR3 is made up of 13 amino acids. Trimming shortened V by 3 bases and J by 6 bases, and 8 bases separated the two germline ends. The CDR3 region is CAISELGAGELFF. Here the CDR3 DNA reads TGTGCCATCAGTGAATTGGGGGCCGGGGAGCTGTTTTTT.

This clonotype was found many times. CDR3 region: CASSFLAGGVGTEAFF. The CDR3 DNA is TGTGCCAGCAGTTTTCTGGCAGGGGGCGTCGGCACTGAAGCTTTCTTT. The chain combines TRBV28 with TRBJ1-1; the match to TRBD1 covers 8 bases. With 3 bases clipped from V and 4 bases from J, the junction kept 10 bases outside the gene matches. This CDR3 is 16 amino acids long. The V gene's germline CDR1 is MDHEN and CDR2 SYDVKM.

This clonotype was detected ten times or more. J is TRBJ2-5 and V is TRBV6-5; no firm D call. V lost 4 bases and J lost 1, with 7 bases in between. Germline CDR1 reads MNHEY; CDR2 reads SVGAGI. CDR3 length equals 13 residues. The CDR3 nucleotides read TGTGCCAGCAGTTCGTCGATCCAAGAGACCCAGTACTTC. This encodes CASSSSIQETQYF.

This clonotype was picked up many times. This sequence joins TRBV7-9 and TRBJ2-5, with 10 positions matching TRBD1. The CDR3 runs to 17 residues. Looked up from germline, CDR1 is SEHNR and CDR2 is FQNEAQ (reference sequence). J was trimmed by 1 base and V by 5 bases; bases with no gene match: 10. In DNA form, the CDR3 reads TGTGCCAGCAGCGTAAGGACAGGGGGTTGGGTCCAAGAGACCCAGTACTTC. Its translation: CASSVRTGGWVQETQYF. Variable domain in full (rest from reference TRBV7-9 and TRBJ2-5): DTGVSQNPRHKITKRGQNVTFRCDPISEHNRLYWYRQTLGQGPEFLTYFQNEAQLEKSRLLSDRFSAERPKGSFSTLEIQRTEQGDSAMYLCASSVRTGGWVQETQYFGPGTRLLVL.

This clonotype has at least ten counts. The gene calls are TRBV20-1 and TRBJ1-2; 12 nucleotides agree with TRBD1. The ends lost 6 bases at V and 4 bases at J; junction bases unmatched: 12. This CDR3 contains 16 residues. Germline values: CDR1 DFQATT, CDR2 SNEGSKA (reference sequence). The CDR3 loop is CSAGKIRDRGLYGYTF. The CDR3, as DNA: TGCAGTGCGGGGAAAATCCGGGACAGGGGGCTCTATGGCTACACCTTC.

In its sample, this clonotype was seen a few times. This may be a read error, as it is one base from a much larger clone. This rearrangement joins TRBV3-1 to TRBJ1-1, with a tentative D call TRBD1 (6 bases). The CDR3 covers 16 residues. Per the germline V gene, CDR1 is LGHDT and CDR2 is YNNKEL (reference sequence). The chain's CDR3 is CVSSQLQGPRGTEAFF. In DNA form, the CDR3 reads TGTGTCAGCAGCCAACTACAGGGCCCGAGGGGCACTGAAGCTTTCTTT.

This clonotype was counted ten times or more. This sequence joins TRBV7-2 and TRBJ2-2; D remains ambiguous. Germline V CDR1 and CDR2: SGHTA, FQGNSA. The CDR3 covers 15 residues. The V end lost 1 base, the J end lost 2 bases, and 8 bases lay between the germline ends. The CDR3 protein is CASSLEVLNTGELFF. Here the CDR3 DNA reads TGTGCCAGCAGCTTAGAGGTCCTAAACACCGGGGAGCTGTTTTTT.

This clonotype was counted many times. The chain recombines TRBV3-1 with TRBJ1-1; D is unresolved. Germline values: CDR1 LGHDT, CDR2 YNNKEL (reference sequence). The V end was cut by 3 bases, the J end by 3 bases, with 8 bases between. The CDR3 sequence is 13 residues long. The CDR3 DNA is TGTGCCAGCAGCCAGGAGCGGGACACTGAAGCTTTCTTT. It specifies CASSQERDTEAFF.